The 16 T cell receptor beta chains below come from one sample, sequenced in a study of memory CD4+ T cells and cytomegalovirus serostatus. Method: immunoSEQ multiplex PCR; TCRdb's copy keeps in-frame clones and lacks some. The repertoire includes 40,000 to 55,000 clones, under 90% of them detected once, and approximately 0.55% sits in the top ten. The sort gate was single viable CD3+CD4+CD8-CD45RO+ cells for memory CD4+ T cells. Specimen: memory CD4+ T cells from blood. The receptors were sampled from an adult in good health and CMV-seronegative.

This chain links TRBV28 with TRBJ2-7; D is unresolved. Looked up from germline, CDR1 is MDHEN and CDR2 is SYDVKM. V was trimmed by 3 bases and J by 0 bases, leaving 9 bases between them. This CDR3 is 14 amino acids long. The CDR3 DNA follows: TGTGCCAGCAGTTTTCGGTCCTCCTCCTACGAGCAGTACTTC. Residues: CASSFRSSSYEQYF. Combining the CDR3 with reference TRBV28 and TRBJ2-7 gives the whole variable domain DVKVTQSSRYLVKRTGEKVFLECVQDMDHENMFWYRQDPGLGLRLIYFSYDVKMKEKGDIPEGYSVSREKKERFSLILESASTNQTSMYLCASSFRSSSYEQYFGPGTRLTVT.

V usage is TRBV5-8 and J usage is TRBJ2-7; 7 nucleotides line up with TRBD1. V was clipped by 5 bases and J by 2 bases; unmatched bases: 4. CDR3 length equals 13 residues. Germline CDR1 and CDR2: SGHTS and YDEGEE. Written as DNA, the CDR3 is TGTGCCAGCAGAAAGACAGGGACCTACGAGCAGTACTTC. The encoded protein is CASRKTGTYEQYF.

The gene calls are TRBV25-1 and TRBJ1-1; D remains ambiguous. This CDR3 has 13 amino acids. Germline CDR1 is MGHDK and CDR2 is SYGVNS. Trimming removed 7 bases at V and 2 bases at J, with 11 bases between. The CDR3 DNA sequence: TGTGCCAGCACGAGCCCAGTAAACACTGAAGCTTTCTTT. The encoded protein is CASTSPVNTEAFF.

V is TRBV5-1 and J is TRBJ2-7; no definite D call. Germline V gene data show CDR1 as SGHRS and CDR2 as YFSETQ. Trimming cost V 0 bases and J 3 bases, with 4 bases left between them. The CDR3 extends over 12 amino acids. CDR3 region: CASSLVGYEQYF. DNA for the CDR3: TGCGCCAGCAGCTTGGTGGGCTACGAGCAGTACTTC.

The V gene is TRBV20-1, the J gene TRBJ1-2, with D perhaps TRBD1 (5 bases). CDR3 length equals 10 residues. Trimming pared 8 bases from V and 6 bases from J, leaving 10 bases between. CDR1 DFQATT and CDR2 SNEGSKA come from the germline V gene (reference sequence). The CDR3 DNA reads TGCAGTACCGGGGGGGATGGCTACACCTTC. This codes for CSTGGDGYTF.

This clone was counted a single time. In DNA, the CDR3 is TGTGCCAGCAGCTTCACTAGCGGCAGCAATGAGCAGTTCTTC. Its translation is CASSFTSGSNEQFF. The V gene is TRBV7-2, the J gene TRBJ2-1; 8 bases align to TRBD2. The V gene's germline CDR1 is SGHTA and CDR2 FQGNSA. The CDR3 has 14 amino acids. V was pared by 3 bases and J by 6 bases, with 4 bases of the junction left unmatched.

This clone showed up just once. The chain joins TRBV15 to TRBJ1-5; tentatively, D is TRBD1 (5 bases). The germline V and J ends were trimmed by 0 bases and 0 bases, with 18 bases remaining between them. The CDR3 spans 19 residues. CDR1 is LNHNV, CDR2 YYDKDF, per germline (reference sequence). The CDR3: CATSREGVGGSYSNQPQHF. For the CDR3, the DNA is TGTGCCACCAGCAGAGAAGGGGTGGGGGGATCCTATAGCAATCAGCCCCAGCATTTT. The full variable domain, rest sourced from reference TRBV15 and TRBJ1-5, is DAMVIQNPRYQVTQFGKPVTLSCSQTLNHNVMYWYQQKSSQAPKLLFHYYDKDFNNEADTPDNFQSRRPNTSFCFLDIRSPGLGDTAMYLCATSREGVGGSYSNQPQHFGDGTRLSIL.

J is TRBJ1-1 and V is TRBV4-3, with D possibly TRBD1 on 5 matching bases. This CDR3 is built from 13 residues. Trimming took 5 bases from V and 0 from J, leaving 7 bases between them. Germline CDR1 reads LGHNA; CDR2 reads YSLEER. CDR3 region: CASSKTVNTEAFF. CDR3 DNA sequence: TGCGCCAGCAGCAAGACAGTGAACACTGAAGCTTTCTTT.

In DNA, the CDR3 is TGTGCCAGCAGTCCGGGACAGGGGACTGAAGCTTTCTTT. It translates to CASSPGQGTEAFF. This chain links TRBV6-4 with TRBJ1-1, with TRBD1 matching over 10 bases. Trimming cost V 5 bases and J 5 bases; bases outside gene matches: 2. This CDR3 has 13 residues. Per the germline V gene, CDR1 is MRHNA and CDR2 is SNTAGT.

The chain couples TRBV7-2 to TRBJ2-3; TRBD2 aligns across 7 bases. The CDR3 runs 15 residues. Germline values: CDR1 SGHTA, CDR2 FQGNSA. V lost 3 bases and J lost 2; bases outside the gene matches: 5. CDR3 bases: TGTGCCAGCAGCTTTGCGCGGGGGTTCACAGATACGCAGTATTTT. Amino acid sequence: CASSFARGFTDTQYF. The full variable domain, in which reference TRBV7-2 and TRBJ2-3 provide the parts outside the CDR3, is GAGVSQSPSNKVTEKGKDVELRCDPISGHTALYWYRQSLGQGLEFLIYFQGNSAPDKSGLPSDRFSAERTGGSVSTLTIQRTQQEDSAVYLCASSFARGFTDTQYFGPGTRLTVL.

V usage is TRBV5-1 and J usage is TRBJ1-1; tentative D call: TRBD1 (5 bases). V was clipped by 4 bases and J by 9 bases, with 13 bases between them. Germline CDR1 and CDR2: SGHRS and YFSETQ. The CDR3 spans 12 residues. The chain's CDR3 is CASSLGASKAFF. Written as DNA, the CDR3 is TGCGCCAGCAGCCTAGGGGCGTCTAAAGCTTTCTTT.

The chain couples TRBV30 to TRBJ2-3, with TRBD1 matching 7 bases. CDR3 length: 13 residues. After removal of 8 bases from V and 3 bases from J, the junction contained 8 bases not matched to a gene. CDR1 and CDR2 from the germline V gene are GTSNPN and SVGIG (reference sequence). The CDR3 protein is CAARRQGTDTQYF. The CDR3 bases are TGTGCCGCCCGTAGACAGGGAACAGATACGCAGTATTTT.

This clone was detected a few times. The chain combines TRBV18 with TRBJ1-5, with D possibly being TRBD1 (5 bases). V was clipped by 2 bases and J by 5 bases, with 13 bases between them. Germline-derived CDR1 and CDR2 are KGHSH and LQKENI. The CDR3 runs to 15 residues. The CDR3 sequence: CASSPATGYDQPQHF. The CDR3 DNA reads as TGTGCCAGCTCACCAGCCACAGGTTATGATCAGCCCCAGCATTTT. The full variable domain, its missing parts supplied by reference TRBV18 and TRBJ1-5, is NAGVMQNPRHLVRRRGQEARLRCSPMKGHSHVYWYRQLPEEGLKFMVYLQKENIIDESGMPKERFSAEFPKEGPSILRIQQVVRGDSAAYFCASSPATGYDQPQHFGDGTRLSIL.

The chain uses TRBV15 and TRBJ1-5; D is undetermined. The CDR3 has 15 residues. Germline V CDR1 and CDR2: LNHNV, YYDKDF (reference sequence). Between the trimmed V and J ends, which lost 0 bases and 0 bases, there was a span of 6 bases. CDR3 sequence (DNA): TGTGCCACCAGCAGAGACGGTCTTAGCAATCAGCCCCAGCATTTT. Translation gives CATSRDGLSNQPQHF.

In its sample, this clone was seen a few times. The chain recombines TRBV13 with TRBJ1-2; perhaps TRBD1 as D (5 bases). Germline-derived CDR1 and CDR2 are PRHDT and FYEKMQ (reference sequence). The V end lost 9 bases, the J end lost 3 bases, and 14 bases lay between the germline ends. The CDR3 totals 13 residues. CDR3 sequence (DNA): TGTGCCAGTTTAAAGTGGGGGGACTATGGCTACACCTTC. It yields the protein CASLKWGDYGYTF. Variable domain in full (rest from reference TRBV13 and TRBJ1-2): AAGVIQSPRHLIKEKRETATLKCYPIPRHDTVYWYQQGPGQDPQFLISFYEKMQSDKGSIPDRFSAQQFSDYHSELNMSSLELGDSALYFCASLKWGDYGYTFGSGTRLTVV.

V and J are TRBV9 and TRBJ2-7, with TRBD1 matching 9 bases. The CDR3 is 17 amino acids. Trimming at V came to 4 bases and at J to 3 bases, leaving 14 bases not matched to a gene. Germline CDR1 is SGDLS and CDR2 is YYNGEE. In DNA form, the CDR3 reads TGTGCCAGCAGCCACGCTCCCGGGACAGGGAATATCTACGAGCAGTACTTC. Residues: CASSHAPGTGNIYEQYF.